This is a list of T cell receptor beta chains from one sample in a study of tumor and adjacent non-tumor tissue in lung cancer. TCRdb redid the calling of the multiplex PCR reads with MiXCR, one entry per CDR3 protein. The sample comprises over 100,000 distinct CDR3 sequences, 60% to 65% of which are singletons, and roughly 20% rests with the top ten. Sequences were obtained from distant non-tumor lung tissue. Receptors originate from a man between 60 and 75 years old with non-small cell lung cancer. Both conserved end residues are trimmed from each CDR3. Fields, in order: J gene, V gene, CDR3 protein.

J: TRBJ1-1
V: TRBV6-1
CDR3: ASNNSPIPNTEAF

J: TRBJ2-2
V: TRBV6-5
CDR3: AARQGTNTRELF

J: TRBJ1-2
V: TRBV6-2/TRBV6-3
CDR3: ASSTMGTHYGYT

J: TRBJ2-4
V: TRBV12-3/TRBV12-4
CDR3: ASNSGQGAQGDIQY

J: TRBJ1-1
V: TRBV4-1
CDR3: ANSRGHTNRNTEAF

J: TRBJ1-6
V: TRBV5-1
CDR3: ASLTGLGWNSPLH

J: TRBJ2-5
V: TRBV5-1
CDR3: ASQNTGTGFEETQY

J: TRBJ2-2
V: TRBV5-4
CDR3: ASSMIGVNTGELF

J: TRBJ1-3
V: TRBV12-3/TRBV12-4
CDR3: ASRQGYGNTIY

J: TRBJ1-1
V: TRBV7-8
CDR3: ASSLDRQNTEAF

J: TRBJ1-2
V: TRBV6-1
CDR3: VSTRDRSPVNYGYT

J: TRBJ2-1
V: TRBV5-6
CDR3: ASSLMGSRDNEQF

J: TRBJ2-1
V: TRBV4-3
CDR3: ASSQASSYEQF

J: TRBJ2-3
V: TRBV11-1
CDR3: ASSLTPGLGDSDTQY

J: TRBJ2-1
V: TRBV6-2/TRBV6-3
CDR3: ASKGRGASGRLGGYNEQF

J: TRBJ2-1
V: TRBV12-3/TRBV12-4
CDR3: ASSKQGAGYNEQF

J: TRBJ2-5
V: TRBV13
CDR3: ASSLRTGGPRETQY

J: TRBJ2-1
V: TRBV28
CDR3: ASSFKGDYKGEQF

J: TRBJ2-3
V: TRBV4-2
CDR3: ASSLGASSTDTQY

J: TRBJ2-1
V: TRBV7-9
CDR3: ASGVHEQF

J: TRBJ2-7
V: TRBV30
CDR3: AWSRLAGRQY

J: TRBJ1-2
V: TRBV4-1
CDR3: DSSDPGQANYDYT

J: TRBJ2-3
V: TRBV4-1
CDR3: ASSPREGRQGGMQY

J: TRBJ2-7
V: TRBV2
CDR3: ASSPGTVNHEQY

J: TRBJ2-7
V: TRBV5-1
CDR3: VSSLFAGQWSYEQY

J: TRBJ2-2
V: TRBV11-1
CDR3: ASSPYRDSHTGELF

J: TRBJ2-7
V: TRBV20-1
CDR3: SAIDRKEEQY

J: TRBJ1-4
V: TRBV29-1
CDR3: SAGGATNEKLF

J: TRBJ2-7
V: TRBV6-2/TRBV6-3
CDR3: ASSQDSSYKQY

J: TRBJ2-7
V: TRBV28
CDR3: ASREGGLYEQY

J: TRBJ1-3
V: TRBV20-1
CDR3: SARQGASGNTIY

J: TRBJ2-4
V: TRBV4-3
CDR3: ASSQDLGRNKDIQY

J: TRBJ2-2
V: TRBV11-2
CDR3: AGSSGLAGVTYTGELF

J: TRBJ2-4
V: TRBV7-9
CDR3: ASSFGDIQY

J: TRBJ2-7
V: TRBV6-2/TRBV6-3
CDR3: ASSHDSSYEQY

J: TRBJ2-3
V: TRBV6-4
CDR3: ASRREYSTDTQY

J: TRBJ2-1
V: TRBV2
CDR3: ASMRTDNEQF

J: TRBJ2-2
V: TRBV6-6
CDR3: ASCYMGTGELL

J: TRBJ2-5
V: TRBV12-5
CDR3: ASSLDNLQETQY

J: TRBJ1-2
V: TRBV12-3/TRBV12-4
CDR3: ASSPKSAYGYT

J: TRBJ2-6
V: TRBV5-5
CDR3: ASSWTVSGVNVLT

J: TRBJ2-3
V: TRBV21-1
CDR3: ASSKPLATSGRADTQY

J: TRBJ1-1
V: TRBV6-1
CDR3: ASSVGGINTEAF

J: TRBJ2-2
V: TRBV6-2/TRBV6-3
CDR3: ASIKLSAGSANTAELF

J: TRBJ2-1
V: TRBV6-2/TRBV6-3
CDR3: ASSPRDRYTEQL

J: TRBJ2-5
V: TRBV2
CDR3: ASSEEAGGAQETQY

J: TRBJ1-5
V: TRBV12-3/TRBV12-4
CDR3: ASSLTGSRNQPQP

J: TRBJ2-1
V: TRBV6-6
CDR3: ASSSPGLRYNEQF

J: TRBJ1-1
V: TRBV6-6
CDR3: ANSSPVYTEAF

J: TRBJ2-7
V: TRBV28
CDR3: ASSLYDNEQY

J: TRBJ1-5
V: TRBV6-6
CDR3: ASSYSPPVTEPNQPQH

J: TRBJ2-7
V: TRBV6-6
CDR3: ASSETGRDPYEQY

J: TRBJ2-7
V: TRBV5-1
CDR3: ASSSGHTSSYEQY